Following are 30 T cell receptor beta chains from one sample sequenced in a study of OX40 agonist ivuxolimab in advanced cancers. The repertoire was sequenced with immunoSEQ multiplex PCR; TCRdb's copy has only in-frame clones and lacks some. Here the sample spans 76,000 or so clones, 85% to 95% being singletons. Source: CD4+ or CD8+ T cells sorted from blood, taken in a trial of the OX40 agonist ivuxolimab. The receptors originated from an adult with an advanced solid tumor such as melanoma, head and neck, liver or kidney cancer.

The chain links TRBV11-2 to TRBJ2-5, with 15 bases aligning to TRBD2. The V segment lost 5 bases and the J segment 5 bases; nucleotides outside the gene matches: 6. The germline gives CDR1 SGHAT, CDR2 FQNNGV. The CDR3 has 16 amino acids. The CDR3 region is CASSTRTSGREETQYF. For the CDR3, the DNA is TGTGCCAGCAGCACCCGGACTAGCGGGAGGGAGGAGACCCAGTACTTC.

The chain carries TRBV18 and TRBJ2-7; D is unclear. Germline V CDR1 and CDR2: KGHSH, LQKENI. V was pared by 0 bases and J by 2 bases, with 8 bases between. The CDR3 runs to 14 residues. Here the CDR3 reads CASSPPNSPYEQYF. The CDR3 bases are TGTGCCAGCTCACCACCAAACAGCCCCTACGAGCAGTACTTC.

The chain employs TRBV7-8 and TRBJ1-5; 9 nucleotides line up with TRBD1. J was trimmed by 2 bases and V by 6 bases; bases with no gene match: 8. The germline CDR1 and CDR2 sequences are SGHVS and FQNEAQ. This CDR3 spans 16 amino acids. The CDR3: CASSILQGAGNQPQHF. The CDR3, as DNA: TGTGCCAGCAGTATTTTACAGGGGGCGGGCAATCAGCCCCAGCATTTT. The variable domain in full, with the rest retrieved from reference TRBV7-8 and TRBJ1-5, is GAGVSQSPRYKVAKRGQDVALRCDPISGHVSLFWYQQALGQGPEFLTYFQNEAQLDKSGLPSDRFFAERPEGSVSTLKIQRTQQEDSAVYLCASSILQGAGNQPQHFGDGTRLSIL.

The chain employs TRBV2 and TRBJ1-1; D unclear. CDR1 and CDR2 (germline): SNHLY, FYNNEI. V was pared by 4 bases and J by 2 bases, with 5 bases between. The CDR3 has 12 residues. This CDR3 reads CASSVGNTEAFF. The CDR3 DNA is TGTGCCAGCAGTGTTGGAAACACTGAAGCTTTCTTT.

The chain recombines TRBV19 with TRBJ2-5, with TRBD1 matching 7 bases. Germline V gene data show CDR1 as LNHDA and CDR2 as SQIVND (reference sequence). The CDR3 extends over 15 amino acids. J gave up 5 bases and V 4 bases, and 10 bases lay outside the gene matches. The CDR3 DNA sequence: TGTGCCAGTAGTACCGGGACAGCGCTACGGGAGACCCAGTACTTC. It is translated as CASSTGTALRETQYF.

The chain joins TRBV27 to TRBJ2-1; a weak D match, TRBD1 (6 bases). V lost 6 bases to trimming and J lost 3 bases, with 9 bases between them. In germline, CDR1 is MNHEY, CDR2 SMNVEV (reference sequence). The CDR3 has 13 residues. The CDR3 protein is CASSTQGYNEQFF. The CDR3 DNA is TGTGCCAGCAGCACACAGGGCTACAATGAGCAGTTCTTC.

The V and J genes are TRBV27 and TRBJ1-2, with 7 bases fitting TRBD1. This CDR3 spans 17 amino acids. The V and J ends lost 7 bases and 7 bases, in that order; junction bases with no gene match: 21. Germline lookup yields CDR1 MNHEY and CDR2 SMNVEV (reference sequence). The CDR3 DNA sequence: TGTGCCAGCAAGGGGGCGGGCACAGGGAGGTGGACGGCTGGCTACACCTTC. It specifies CASKGAGTGRWTAGYTF.

The chain combines TRBV5-1 with TRBJ2-7; a weak D match, TRBD1 (5 bases). This CDR3 comprises 13 residues. Germline V lookup: CDR1 SGHRS, CDR2 YFSETQ. V lost 5 bases and J lost 1, with 10 bases in between. CDR3 region: CASRAQGSYEQYF. Here the CDR3 DNA reads TGCGCCAGCAGGGCGCAGGGATCCTACGAGCAGTACTTC. The full variable domain, rest sourced from reference TRBV5-1 and TRBJ2-7, is KAGVTQTPRYLIKTRGQQVTLSCSPISGHRSVSWYQQTPGQGLQFLFEYFSETQRNKGNFPGRFSGRQFSNSRSEMNVSTLELGDSALYLCASRAQGSYEQYFGPGTRLTVT.

V gene TRBV7-2 combines with J gene TRBJ1-2; D is perhaps TRBD1 (5 bases). The germline V and J ends were trimmed by 10 bases and 8 bases, with 20 bases remaining between them. Germline V CDR1 and CDR2: SGHTA, FQGNSA. This CDR3 is 13 amino acids long. The CDR3: CAITTGTLRGYTF. In DNA form, the CDR3 reads TGTGCCATTACAACCGGGACCCTAAGGGGCTACACCTTC. The full variable domain, rest sourced from reference TRBV7-2 and TRBJ1-2, is GAGVSQSPSNKVTEKGKDVELRCDPISGHTALYWYRQSLGQGLEFLIYFQGNSAPDKSGLPSDRFSAERTGGSVSTLTIQRTQQEDSAVYLCAITTGTLRGYTFGSGTRLTVV.

Comments on this clone: Compared with germline, one end of the junction differs, possibly owing to a read error. The chain has TRBV15 and TRBJ2-7; D may match TRBD1 or TRBD2 (5 bases each). The CDR3 length is 17 residues. Looked up from germline, CDR1 is LNHNV and CDR2 is YYDKDF (reference sequence). The CDR3 coding sequence is TGTGCCGCCAGCAGGCCCCTAAGGTTGGACTCCTCTAGGGGCGGATACTTC. Its protein product is CAASRPLRLDSSRGGYF.

The rearrangement links TRBV6-6 to TRBJ2-7; D is perhaps TRBD1 or TRBD2 (5 bases each). The germline V and J ends were trimmed by 0 bases and 2 bases, with 8 bases remaining between them. CDR1 and CDR2 from the germline V gene are MNHNY and SVGAGI (reference sequence). CDR3 length equals 14 residues. The CDR3 sequence is CASSYSGAAYEQYF. The CDR3 nucleotides are TGTGCCAGCAGTTACTCCGGGGCTGCCTACGAGCAGTACTTC.

The gene calls are TRBV5-5 and TRBJ1-1, with no clear D. V dropped 6 bases and J dropped 3 bases, with 9 bases sitting between them. Germline assignment: CDR1 SGHKS and CDR2 YYEKEE (reference sequence). The CDR3 has 12 residues. Written as DNA, the CDR3 is TGTGCCAGCAAGGAGAGCGACACTGAAGCTTTCTTT. It encodes CASKESDTEAFF.

This clone was detected only once. The chain recombines TRBV27 with TRBJ1-5; no clear D gene. V gave up 5 bases and J gave up 6 bases, with 14 bases separating them. From germline, CDR1 is MNHEY and CDR2 SMNVEV (reference sequence). The CDR3 covers 14 residues. CDR3 residues: CASSANFGFQPQHF. DNA for the CDR3: TGTGCCAGCAGTGCAAACTTTGGATTTCAGCCCCAGCATTTT.

This sequence joins TRBV11-2 and TRBJ2-1, with D unresolved. V was cut by 1 base and J by 5 bases, with 15 bases left in between. The CDR3 loop spans 16 amino acids. Germline V gene sequence: CDR1 SGHAT, CDR2 FQNNGV. CDR3 DNA: TGTGCCAGCAGCTTAGGGCTGAGTAACACAAACAATGAGCAGTTCTTC. Translated: CASSLGLSNTNNEQFF.

For the CDR3, the DNA is TGCAGCGTCCGCGGGGATTCCTACGAGCAGTACTTC. Translated: CSVRGDSYEQYF. The chain links TRBV29-1 to TRBJ2-7, with a possible D match to TRBD2 (6 bases). The CDR3 has 12 residues. V was cut by 6 bases and J by 1 base, with 10 bases left in between. CDR1 is SQVTM, CDR2 ANQGSEA, per germline.

The chain couples TRBV4-2 to TRBJ2-7; D uncertain. V gave up 1 base and J gave up 2 bases, with 12 bases separating them. The germline gives CDR1 LGHNA, CDR2 YNFKEQ. The CDR3 is 15 amino acids. This CDR3 reads CASSQGLEYTYEQYF. The CDR3 coding sequence is TGTGCCAGCAGCCAAGGTTTAGAATACACCTACGAGCAGTACTTC.

This clone was seen once. V and J are TRBV5-6 and TRBJ1-1, with D hard to call. Trimming removed 0 bases at V and 3 bases at J, with 6 bases between. The CDR3 has 13 residues. CDR1 SGHDT and CDR2 YYEEEE come from the germline V gene. The CDR3 here is CASSLGGDTEAFF. The DNA of the CDR3 is TGTGCCAGCAGCTTGGGCGGGGACACTGAAGCTTTCTTT. The full variable domain, completed using reference TRBV5-6 and TRBJ1-1, is DAGVTQSPTHLIKTRGQQVTLRCSPKSGHDTVSWYQQALGQGPQFIFQYYEEEERQRGNFPDRFSGHQFPNYSSELNVNALLLGDSALYLCASSLGGDTEAFFGQGTRLTVV.

This clone is a singleton in its sample. This sequence joins TRBV13 and TRBJ2-2; either TRBD1 or TRBD2 may supply D (5 bases each). The CDR3 spans 17 residues. The V gene lost 5 bases and the J gene lost 2 bases, with 18 bases spanning the gap. Germline CDR1 and CDR2: PRHDT and FYEKMQ (reference sequence). CDR3 sequence reads: CASSAHDGAPNTGELFF. CDR3 nucleotides: TGTGCCAGCAGCGCCCACGACGGGGCCCCTAACACCGGGGAGCTGTTTTTT. The whole variable domain, filled in from reference TRBV13 and TRBJ2-2, reads AAGVIQSPRHLIKEKRETATLKCYPIPRHDTVYWYQQGPGQDPQFLISFYEKMQSDKGSIPDRFSAQQFSDYHSELNMSSLELGDSALYFCASSAHDGAPNTGELFFGEGSRLTVL.

The CDR3 sequence is CASSLGSGTEQYF. CDR3 nucleotide sequence: TGTGCCAGCAGCTTAGGATCGGGGACGGAGCAGTACTTC. The chain has TRBV7-8 and TRBJ2-7; D is possibly TRBD1 or TRBD2 (5 bases each). The CDR3 runs to 13 residues. Germline assignment: CDR1 SGHVS and CDR2 FQNEAQ. V dropped 1 base and J dropped 7 bases, with 11 bases sitting between them.

The chain joins TRBV4-1 to TRBJ2-1; D not certain. Germline V lookup: CDR1 MGHRA, CDR2 YSYEKL. This CDR3 is built from 15 residues. Trimming took 0 bases from V and 4 from J, leaving 10 bases between them. The CDR3 region is CASSQEFTVYNEQFF. The CDR3 DNA is TGCGCCAGCAGCCAAGAGTTCACAGTTTACAATGAGCAGTTCTTC.

The V gene is TRBV2, the J gene TRBJ2-5, with D unresolved. Trimming cost V 6 bases and J 2 bases, with 7 bases left between them. Germline V gene data show CDR1 as SNHLY and CDR2 as FYNNEI. This CDR3 spans 12 amino acids. In nucleotides, the CDR3 is TGTGCCAGCAGAGGACCGCAAGAGACCCAGTACTTC. Amino acids: CASRGPQETQYF.

The chain combines TRBV6-6 with TRBJ2-7; 7 bases are a match to TRBD1. Trimming at V came to 8 bases and at J to 6 bases, leaving 4 bases not matched to a gene. Germline V gives CDR1 MNHNY, CDR2 SVGAGI (reference sequence). The CDR3 spans 11 residues. The CDR3, as DNA: TGTGCCAGCGGCCGACAGGGCGAGCAGTACTTC. Protein: CASGRQGEQYF.

V and J are TRBV15 and TRBJ1-2, with D hard to call. In germline, CDR1 is LNHNV, CDR2 YYDKDF (reference sequence). This CDR3 has 14 residues. V lost 5 bases and J 2 bases, leaving 12 bases between the germline ends. Here the CDR3 reads CATSRTHRNYGYTF. The CDR3, as DNA: TGTGCCACCAGCCGGACCCATCGGAACTATGGCTACACCTTC.

The chain is built from TRBV7-2 and TRBJ1-3; 12 nucleotides agree with TRBD1. Losses at the gene ends were 4 bases for V and 8 bases for J; bases not matched to a gene: 6. Germline V gives CDR1 SGHTA, CDR2 FQGNSA. The CDR3 length is 15 residues. The CDR3 here is CASSYRDRGHDTIYF. The CDR3 region has the DNA TGTGCCAGCAGCTACCGGGACAGGGGGCATGACACCATATATTTT.

J is TRBJ2-7 and V is TRBV7-9; 8 nucleotides match TRBD1. The germline V gene has CDR1 SEHNR and CDR2 FQNEAQ (reference sequence). V shed 1 base, J shed 1 base, and the junction held 3 bases outside the gene matches. This CDR3 has 15 amino acids. The CDR3, as DNA: TGTGCCAGCAGCTTAGGGGACAGGCTTTCCTACGAGCAGTACTTC. It translates to CASSLGDRLSYEQYF. Looking up the rest from reference TRBV7-9 and TRBJ2-7 gives the full variable domain: DTGVSQNPRHKITKRGQNVTFRCDPISEHNRLYWYRQTLGQGPEFLTYFQNEAQLEKSRLLSDRFSAERPKGSFSTLEIQRTEQGDSAMYLCASSLGDRLSYEQYFGPGTRLTVT.

The gene calls are TRBV7-9 and TRBJ2-7; TRBD1 matches 9 bases. CDR3 length: 14 residues. The germline gives CDR1 SEHNR, CDR2 FQNEAQ (reference sequence). Losses at the gene ends were 5 bases for V and 7 bases for J; bases not matched to a gene: 9. The CDR3, as DNA: TGTGCCAGCAGCAGCGGGACAGGGTATGAAGAGCAGTACTTC. Protein: CASSSGTGYEEQYF. Full variable domain (remainder filled in from reference TRBV7-9 and TRBJ2-7): DTGVSQNPRHKITKRGQNVTFRCDPISEHNRLYWYRQTLGQGPEFLTYFQNEAQLEKSRLLSDRFSAERPKGSFSTLEIQRTEQGDSAMYLCASSSGTGYEEQYFGPGTRLTVT.

V is TRBV28 and J is TRBJ1-3, with a weak D call TRBD1 (6 bases). The V and J ends lost 3 bases and 0 bases respectively, with 18 bases between them. Germline CDR1 reads MDHEN; CDR2 reads SYDVKM. This CDR3 has 18 residues. The CDR3 DNA is TGTGCCAGCAGTTTTTGGGACACCCAAGGTGGCTCTGGAAACACCATATATTTT. It yields the protein CASSFWDTQGGSGNTIYF. Combining the CDR3 with reference TRBV28 and TRBJ1-3 gives the whole variable domain DVKVTQSSRYLVKRTGEKVFLECVQDMDHENMFWYRQDPGLGLRLIYFSYDVKMKEKGDIPEGYSVSREKKERFSLILESASTNQTSMYLCASSFWDTQGGSGNTIYFGEGSWLTVV.

V usage is TRBV6-5 and J usage is TRBJ2-1, with D uncertain. CDR3 size: 15 residues. Germline V gives CDR1 MNHEY, CDR2 SVGAGI. The germline V and J ends were trimmed by 4 bases and 8 bases, with 18 bases remaining between them. The CDR3 DNA is TGTGCCAGCAGTTTTACCGACATGGTTACGGATGAGCAGTTCTTC. Its protein is CASSFTDMVTDEQFF.

This chain links TRBV9 with TRBJ2-6; 8 bases line up with TRBD2. The CDR3 is made up of 18 amino acids. Germline trimming cut 3 bases from V and 0 bases from J; bases unmatched to any gene: 8. Per germline, CDR1 SGDLS and CDR2 YYNGEE. CDR3 sequence reads: CASSARGGRSSGANVLTF. CDR3 nucleotides: TGTGCCAGCAGCGCCCGCGGGGGGCGAAGCTCTGGGGCCAACGTCCTGACTTTC.

The chain links TRBV27 to TRBJ2-6; the D is unclear. This CDR3 contains 12 residues. Germline values: CDR1 MNHEY, CDR2 SMNVEV (reference sequence). Trimming took off 4 bases at V and 4 bases at J, with 2 bases between the two ends. The CDR3 DNA is TGTGCCAGCAGTTACGGGGCCAACGTCCTGACTTTC. As protein: CASSYGANVLTF.